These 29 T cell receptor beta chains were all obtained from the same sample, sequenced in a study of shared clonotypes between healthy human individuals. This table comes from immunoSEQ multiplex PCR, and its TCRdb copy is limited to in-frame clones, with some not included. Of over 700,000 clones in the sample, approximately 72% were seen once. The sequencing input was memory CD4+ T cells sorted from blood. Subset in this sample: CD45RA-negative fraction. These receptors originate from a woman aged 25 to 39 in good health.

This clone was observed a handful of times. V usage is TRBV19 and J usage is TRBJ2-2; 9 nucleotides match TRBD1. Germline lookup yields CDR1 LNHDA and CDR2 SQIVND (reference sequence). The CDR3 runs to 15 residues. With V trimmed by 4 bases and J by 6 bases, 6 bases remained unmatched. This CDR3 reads CASSNRDRDPGELFF. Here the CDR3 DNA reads TGTGCCAGTAGTAACCGGGACAGGGATCCCGGGGAGCTGTTTTTT. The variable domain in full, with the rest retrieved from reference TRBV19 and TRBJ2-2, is DGGITQSPKYLFRKEGQNVTLSCEQNLNHDAMYWYRQDPGQGLRLIYYSQIVNDFQKGDIAEGYSVSREKKESFPLTVTSAQKNPTAFYLCASSNRDRDPGELFFGEGSRLTVL.

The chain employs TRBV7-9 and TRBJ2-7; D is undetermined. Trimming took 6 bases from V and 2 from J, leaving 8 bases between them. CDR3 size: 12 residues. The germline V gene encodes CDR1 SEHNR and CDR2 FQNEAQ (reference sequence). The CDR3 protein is CASSQITYEQYF. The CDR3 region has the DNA TGTGCCAGCAGTCAAATAACCTACGAGCAGTACTTC.

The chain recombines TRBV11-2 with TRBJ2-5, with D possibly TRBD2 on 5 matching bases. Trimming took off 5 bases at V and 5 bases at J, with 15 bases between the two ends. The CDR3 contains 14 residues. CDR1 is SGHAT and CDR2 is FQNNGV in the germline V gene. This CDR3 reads CASSPQLVSETQYF. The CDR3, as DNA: TGTGCCAGCAGCCCCCAACTAGTTTCGGAGACCCAGTACTTC.

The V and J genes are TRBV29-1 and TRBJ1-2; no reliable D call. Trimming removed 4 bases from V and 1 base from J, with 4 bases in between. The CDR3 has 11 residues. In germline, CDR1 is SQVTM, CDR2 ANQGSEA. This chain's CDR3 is CSVARNYGYTF. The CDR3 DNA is TGCAGCGTTGCACGTAACTATGGCTACACCTTC.

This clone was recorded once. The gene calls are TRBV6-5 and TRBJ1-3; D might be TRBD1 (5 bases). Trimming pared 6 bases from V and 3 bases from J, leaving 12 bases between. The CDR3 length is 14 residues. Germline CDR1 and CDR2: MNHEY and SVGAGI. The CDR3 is CASRPRADGNTIYF. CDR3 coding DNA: TGTGCCAGCAGGCCCAGGGCAGATGGAAACACCATATATTTT.

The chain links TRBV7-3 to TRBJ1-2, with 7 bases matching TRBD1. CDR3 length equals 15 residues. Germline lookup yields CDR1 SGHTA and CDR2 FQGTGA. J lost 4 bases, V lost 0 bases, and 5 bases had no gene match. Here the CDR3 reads CASSLTPGGTYGYTF. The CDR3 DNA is TGTGCCAGCAGCTTAACGCCAGGGGGGACCTATGGCTACACCTTC.

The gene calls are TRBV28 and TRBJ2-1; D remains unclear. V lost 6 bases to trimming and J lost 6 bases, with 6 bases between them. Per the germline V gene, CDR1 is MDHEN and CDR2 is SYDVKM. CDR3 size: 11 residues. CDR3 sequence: CASRKANEQFF. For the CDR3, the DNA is TGTGCCAGCAGAAAGGCCAATGAGCAGTTCTTC.

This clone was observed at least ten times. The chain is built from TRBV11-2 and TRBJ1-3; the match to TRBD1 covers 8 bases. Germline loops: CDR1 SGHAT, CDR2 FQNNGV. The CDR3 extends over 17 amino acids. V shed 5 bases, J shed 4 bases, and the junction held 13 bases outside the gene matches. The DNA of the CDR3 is TGTGCCAGCAGCAAGCGACAGGGGAGAATGTCCGGAAACACCATATATTTT. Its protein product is CASSKRQGRMSGNTIYF.

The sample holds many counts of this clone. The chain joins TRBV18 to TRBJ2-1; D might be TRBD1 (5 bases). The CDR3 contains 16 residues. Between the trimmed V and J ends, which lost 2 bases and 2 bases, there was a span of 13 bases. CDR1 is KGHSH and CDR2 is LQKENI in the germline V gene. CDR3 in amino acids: CASSPRQSTTYNEQFF. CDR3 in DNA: TGTGCCAGCTCACCAAGACAGAGCACCACCTACAATGAGCAGTTCTTC. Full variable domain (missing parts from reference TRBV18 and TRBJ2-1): NAGVMQNPRHLVRRRGQEARLRCSPMKGHSHVYWYRQLPEEGLKFMVYLQKENIIDESGMPKERFSAEFPKEGPSILRIQQVVRGDSAAYFCASSPRQSTTYNEQFFGPGTRLTVL.

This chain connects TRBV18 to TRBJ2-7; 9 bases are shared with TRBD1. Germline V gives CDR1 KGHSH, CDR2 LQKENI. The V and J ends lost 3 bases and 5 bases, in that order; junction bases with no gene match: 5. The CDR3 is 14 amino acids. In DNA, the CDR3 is TGTGCCAGCTCACCGGGACAGGGCACCCACGAGCAGTACTTC. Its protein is CASSPGQGTHEQYF. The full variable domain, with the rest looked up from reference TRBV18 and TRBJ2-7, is NAGVMQNPRHLVRRRGQEARLRCSPMKGHSHVYWYRQLPEEGLKFMVYLQKENIIDESGMPKERFSAEFPKEGPSILRIQQVVRGDSAAYFCASSPGQGTHEQYFGPGTRLTVT.

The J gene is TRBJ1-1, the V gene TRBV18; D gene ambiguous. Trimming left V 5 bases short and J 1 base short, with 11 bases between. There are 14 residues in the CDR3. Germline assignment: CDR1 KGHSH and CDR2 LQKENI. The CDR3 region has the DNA TGTGCCAGCTCATTTGGACGGGAGAACACTGAAGCTTTCTTT. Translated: CASSFGRENTEAFF.

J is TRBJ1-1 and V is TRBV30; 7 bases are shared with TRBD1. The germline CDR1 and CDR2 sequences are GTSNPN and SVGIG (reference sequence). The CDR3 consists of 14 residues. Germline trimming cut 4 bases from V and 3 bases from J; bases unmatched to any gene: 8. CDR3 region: CAWTRGGADTEAFF. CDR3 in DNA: TGTGCCTGGACTCGAGGGGGCGCGGACACTGAAGCTTTCTTT.

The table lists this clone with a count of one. CDR3 coding DNA: TGTGCCAGCAGCTTTGCAGGGAGAAGCCCCTACGAGCAGTACTTC. Translation gives CASSFAGRSPYEQYF. J is TRBJ2-7 and V is TRBV7-9; D is tentatively TRBD1 or TRBD2 (5 bases each). The germline gives CDR1 SEHNR, CDR2 FQNEAQ (reference sequence). V lost 3 bases to trimming and J lost 2 bases, with 14 bases between them. The CDR3 has 15 residues.

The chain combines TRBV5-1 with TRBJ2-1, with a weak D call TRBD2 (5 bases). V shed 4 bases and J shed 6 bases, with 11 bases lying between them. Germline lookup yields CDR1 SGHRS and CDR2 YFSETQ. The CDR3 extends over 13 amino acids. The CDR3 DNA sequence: TGCGCCAGCAGCCCCCGGGGAGTCAATGAGCAGTTCTTC. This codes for CASSPRGVNEQFF.

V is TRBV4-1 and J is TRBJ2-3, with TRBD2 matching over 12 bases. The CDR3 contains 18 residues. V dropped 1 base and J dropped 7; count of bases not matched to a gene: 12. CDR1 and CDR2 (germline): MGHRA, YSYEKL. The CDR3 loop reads CASSQGGGLAGTQNTQYF. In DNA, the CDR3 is TGCGCCAGCAGCCAAGGCGGAGGACTAGCGGGGACACAGAATACGCAGTATTTT.

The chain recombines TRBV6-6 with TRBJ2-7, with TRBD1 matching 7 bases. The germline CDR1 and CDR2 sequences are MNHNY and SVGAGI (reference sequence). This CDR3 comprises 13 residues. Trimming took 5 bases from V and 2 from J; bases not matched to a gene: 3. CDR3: CASSLQGAYEQYF. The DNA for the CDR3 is TGTGCCAGCAGTCTCCAGGGGGCCTACGAGCAGTACTTC.

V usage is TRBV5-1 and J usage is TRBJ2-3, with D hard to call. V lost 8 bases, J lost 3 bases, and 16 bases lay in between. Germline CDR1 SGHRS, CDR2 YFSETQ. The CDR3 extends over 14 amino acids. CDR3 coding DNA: TGCGCCAGTTCTTCGAGCCCGCAAACAGATACGCAGTATTTT. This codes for CASSSSPQTDTQYF.

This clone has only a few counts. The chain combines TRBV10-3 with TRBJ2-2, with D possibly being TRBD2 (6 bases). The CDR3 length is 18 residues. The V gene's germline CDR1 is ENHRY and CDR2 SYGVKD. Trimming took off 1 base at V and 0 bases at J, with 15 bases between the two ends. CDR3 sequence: CAISEFIAAAANTGELFF. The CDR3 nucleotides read TGTGCCATCAGTGAGTTCATAGCGGCCGCCGCGAACACCGGGGAGCTGTTTTTT.

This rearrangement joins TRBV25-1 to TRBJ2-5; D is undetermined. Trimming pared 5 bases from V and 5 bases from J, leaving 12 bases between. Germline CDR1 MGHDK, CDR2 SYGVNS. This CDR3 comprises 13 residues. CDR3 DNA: TGTGCCAGCAGTAACATTAAGTTGGAGACCCAGTACTTC. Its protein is CASSNIKLETQYF.

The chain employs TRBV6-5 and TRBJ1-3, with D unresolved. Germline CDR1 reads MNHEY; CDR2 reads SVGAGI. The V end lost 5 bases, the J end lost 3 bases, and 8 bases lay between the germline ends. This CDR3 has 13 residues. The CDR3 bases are TGTGCCAGCAGTCCGACGGGTGGAAACACCATATATTTT. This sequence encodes CASSPTGGNTIYF.

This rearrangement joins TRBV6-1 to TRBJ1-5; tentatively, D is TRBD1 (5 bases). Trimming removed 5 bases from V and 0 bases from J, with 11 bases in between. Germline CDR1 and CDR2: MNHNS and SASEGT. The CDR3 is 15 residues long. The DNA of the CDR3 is TGTGCCAGCAGTCTGACAGAGCTTAGCAATCAGCCCCAGCATTTT. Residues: CASSLTELSNQPQHF.

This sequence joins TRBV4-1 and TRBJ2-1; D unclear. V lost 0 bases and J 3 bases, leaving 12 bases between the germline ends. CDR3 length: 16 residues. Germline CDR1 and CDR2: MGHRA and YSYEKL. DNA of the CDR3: TGCGCCAGCAGCCAAGATGCCTCTAGGCGCTACAATGAGCAGTTCTTC. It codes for CASSQDASRRYNEQFF.

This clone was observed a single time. CDR3 sequence reads: CASSNFRTSRGNIQYF. The CDR3 coding sequence is TGTGCCAGCAGCAACTTTAGGACGTCGCGGGGAAACATTCAGTACTTC. This rearrangement joins TRBV27 to TRBJ2-4; perhaps TRBD2 as D (6 bases). Trimming stripped 6 bases from V and 6 bases from J, with 21 bases between. The CDR3 sequence is 16 residues long. In germline, CDR1 is MNHEY, CDR2 SMNVEV (reference sequence).

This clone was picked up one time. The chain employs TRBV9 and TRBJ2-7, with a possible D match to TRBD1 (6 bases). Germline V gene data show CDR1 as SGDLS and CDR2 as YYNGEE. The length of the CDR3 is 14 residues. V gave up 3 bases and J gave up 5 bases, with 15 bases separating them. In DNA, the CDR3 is TGTGCCAGCAGCGCCCAAACAGGGTACGACGAGCAGTACTTC. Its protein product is CASSAQTGYDEQYF.

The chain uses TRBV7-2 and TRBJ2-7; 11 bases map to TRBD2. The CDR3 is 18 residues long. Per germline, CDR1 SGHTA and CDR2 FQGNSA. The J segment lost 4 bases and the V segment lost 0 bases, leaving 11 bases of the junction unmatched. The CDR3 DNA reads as TGTGCCAGCAGCTTAGCGGCGCAGTTAGCGGGAGGGCCGTACGAGCAGTACTTC. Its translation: CASSLAAQLAGGPYEQYF.

The CDR3 region is CASRWLLAGGQETQYF. The CDR3 coding sequence is TGTGCCAGCAGGTGGTTACTAGCGGGAGGGCAAGAGACCCAGTACTTC. V is TRBV2 and J is TRBJ2-5; 13 bases are a match to TRBD2. The CDR3 covers 16 residues. Germline V lookup: CDR1 SNHLY, CDR2 FYNNEI. J was trimmed by 2 bases and V by 6 bases; bases with no gene match: 6.

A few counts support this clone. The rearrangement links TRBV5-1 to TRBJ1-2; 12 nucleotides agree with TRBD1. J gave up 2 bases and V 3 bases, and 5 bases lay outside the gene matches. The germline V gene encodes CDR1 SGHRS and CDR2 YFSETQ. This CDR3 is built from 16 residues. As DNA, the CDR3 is TGCGCCAGCAGCTGGGGACAGGGGGCTGTAAACTATGGCTACACCTTC. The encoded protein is CASSWGQGAVNYGYTF. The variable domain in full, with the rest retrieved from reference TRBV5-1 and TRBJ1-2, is KAGVTQTPRYLIKTRGQQVTLSCSPISGHRSVSWYQQTPGQGLQFLFEYFSETQRNKGNFPGRFSGRQFSNSRSEMNVSTLELGDSALYLCASSWGQGAVNYGYTFGSGTRLTVV.

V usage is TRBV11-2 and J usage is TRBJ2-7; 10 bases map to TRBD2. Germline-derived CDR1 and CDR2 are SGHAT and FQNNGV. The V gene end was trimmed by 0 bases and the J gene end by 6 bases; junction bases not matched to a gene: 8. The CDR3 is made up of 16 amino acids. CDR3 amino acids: CASSLEGGLAGVEQYF. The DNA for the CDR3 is TGTGCCAGCAGCTTAGAGGGCGGGCTAGCGGGAGTCGAGCAGTACTTC.

CDR3 DNA sequence: TGTGCCAGCACCGGACAGGGAAGCAATCAGCCCCAGCATTTT. Translated, it gives CASTGQGSNQPQHF. This chain uses TRBV6-1 with TRBJ1-5; 8 bases line up with TRBD1. The CDR3 length is 14 residues. Per germline, CDR1 MNHNS and CDR2 SASEGT. J was trimmed by 1 base and V by 7 bases; bases with no gene match: 3.